A selection of T cell receptor beta chains follows, all from one sample in a study of blood T cell repertoires in COVID-19. TCRdb's copy holds only in-frame clones and misses some; the assay was immunoSEQ multiplex PCR. This table has 350,000 to 400,000 clones, approximately 89% appearing once. The source material was PBMCs or T cells enriched from blood (not recorded which). The receptors originated from a woman in her twenties or thirties who had recovered from COVID-19. The CDR3 runs from the conserved cysteine through the conserved F or W. A D gene is named only where the DNA matches it firmly. A row's size may be missing; if present it is once, few, many or a size class.

D gene: TRBD1
clone size: NA
V gene: TRBV7-9
J gene: TRBJ2-1
CDR3 length: 17
CDR3 protein: CASSTRDQGAGYNEQFF
CDR3 DNA: TGTGCCAGCAGCACACGTGACCAGGGGGCGGGCTACAATGAGCAGTTCTTC

D gene: TRBD1
clone size: once
V gene: TRBV19
J gene: TRBJ1-1
CDR3 length: 16
CDR3 protein: CASTRGRQGVFSEAFF
CDR3 DNA: TGTGCCAGTACAAGAGGTCGACAGGGGGTATTCTCTGAAGCTTTCTTT

D gene: NA
clone size: NA
V gene: TRBV3-1/TRBV3-2
J gene: TRBJ1-3
CDR3 length: 17
CDR3 protein: CASSQDWQFLSGNTIYF
CDR3 DNA: TGTGCCAGCAGCCAAGATTGGCAGTTCCTCTCTGGAAACACCATATATTTT

D gene: NA
clone size: NA
V gene: TRBV2
J gene: TRBJ1-2
CDR3 length: 13
CDR3 protein: CASSDTQPYGYTF
CDR3 DNA: TGTGCCAGCAGCGATACACAGCCCTATGGCTACACCTTC

D gene: NA
clone size: NA
V gene: TRBV6-5
J gene: TRBJ1-2
CDR3 length: 15
CDR3 protein: CASRGTGSLNYGYTF
CDR3 DNA: TGTGCCAGCAGGGGAACAGGGTCCCTCAACTATGGCTACACCTTC

D gene: TRBD1
clone size: NA
V gene: TRBV28
J gene: TRBJ1-6
CDR3 length: 15
CDR3 protein: CASSLYQGAGSPLHF
CDR3 DNA: TGTGCCAGCAGTTTATATCAGGGGGCGGGATCACCCCTCCACTTT

D gene: NA
clone size: many
V gene: TRBV7-9
J gene: TRBJ1-1
CDR3 length: 14
CDR3 protein: CASSLGPQNTEAFF
CDR3 DNA: TGTGCCAGCAGCTTAGGGCCCCAGAACACTGAAGCTTTCTTT

D gene: NA
clone size: NA
V gene: TRBV14
J gene: TRBJ1-1
CDR3 length: 18
CDR3 protein: CASSQSRGFSYYNTEAFF
CDR3 DNA: TGTGCCAGCAGCCAATCGCGCGGGTTCTCTTATTATAACACTGAAGCTTTCTTT

D gene: NA
clone size: NA
V gene: TRBV3-1/TRBV3-2
J gene: TRBJ2-5
CDR3 length: 14
CDR3 protein: CASSQLDSGLTQYF
CDR3 DNA: TGTGCCAGCAGCCAACTAGACTCAGGGTTAACCCAGTACTTC

D gene: TRBD1
clone size: NA
V gene: TRBV10-3
J gene: TRBJ2-5
CDR3 length: 13
CDR3 protein: CAIKTGDQETQYF
CDR3 DNA: TGTGCCATCAAGACAGGGGACCAAGAGACCCAGTACTTC

D gene: TRBD1
clone size: NA
V gene: TRBV9
J gene: TRBJ2-2
CDR3 length: 15
CDR3 protein: CASNRQGTSTGELFF
CDR3 DNA: TGTGCCAGCAACCGACAGGGTACTAGCACCGGGGAGCTGTTTTTT

D gene: NA
clone size: NA
V gene: TRBV18
J gene: TRBJ2-3
CDR3 length: 14
CDR3 protein: CASSLGGGTDTQYF
CDR3 DNA: TGTGCCAGCTCACTGGGGGGAGGCACAGATACGCAGTATTTT

D gene: NA
clone size: NA
V gene: TRBV28
J gene: TRBJ2-7
CDR3 length: 11
CDR3 protein: CASSSAYEQYF
CDR3 DNA: TGTGCCAGCAGTTCTGCCTACGAGCAGTACTTC

D gene: TRBD1
clone size: NA
V gene: TRBV29-1
J gene: TRBJ2-5
CDR3 length: 12
CDR3 protein: CSVRDSQETQYF
CDR3 DNA: TGCAGCGTCCGGGACAGCCAAGAGACCCAGTACTTC

D gene: TRBD2
clone size: NA
V gene: TRBV5-1
J gene: TRBJ2-7
CDR3 length: 16
CDR3 protein: CASSPARLAGSYEQYF
CDR3 DNA: TGCGCCAGCAGCCCAGCGCGACTAGCGGGAAGCTACGAGCAGTACTTC

D gene: NA
clone size: NA
V gene: TRBV11-2
J gene: TRBJ2-3
CDR3 length: 15
CDR3 protein: CASSYRASRTDTQYF
CDR3 DNA: TGTGCCAGCAGCTATCGAGCGTCTCGCACAGATACGCAGTATTTT

D gene: NA
clone size: once
V gene: TRBV6-2/TRBV6-3
J gene: TRBJ2-1
CDR3 length: 11
CDR3 protein: CASSLDYEQFF
CDR3 DNA: TGTGCCAGCAGCTTAGACTATGAGCAGTTCTTC

D gene: NA
clone size: NA
V gene: TRBV30
J gene: TRBJ1-3
CDR3 length: 14
CDR3 protein: CAWSSGLSGNTIYF
CDR3 DNA: TGTGCCTGGAGTTCCGGTCTCTCTGGAAACACCATATATTTT

D gene: NA
clone size: NA
V gene: TRBV4-3
J gene: TRBJ2-5
CDR3 length: 16
CDR3 protein: CASSQDTQGRGETQYF
CDR3 DNA: TGCGCCAGCAGCCAAGATACCCAGGGTAGGGGAGAGACCCAGTACTTC

D gene: NA
clone size: NA
V gene: TRBV12-3/TRBV12-4
J gene: TRBJ1-5
CDR3 length: 13
CDR3 protein: CASSLGGGQPQHF
CDR3 DNA: TGTGCCAGCAGTTTAGGGGGAGGCCAGCCCCAGCATTTT

D gene: NA
clone size: NA
V gene: TRBV7-3
J gene: TRBJ2-1
CDR3 length: 15
CDR3 protein: CASSFGGSSYNEQFF
CDR3 DNA: TGTGCCAGCAGCTTCGGAGGGTCCTCCTACAATGAGCAGTTCTTC

D gene: TRBD1
clone size: NA
V gene: TRBV5-1
J gene: TRBJ1-4
CDR3 length: 15
CDR3 protein: CASSFTGGTNEKLFF
CDR3 DNA: TGCGCCAGCAGCTTTACAGGGGGGACTAATGAAAAACTGTTTTTT

D gene: TRBD1
clone size: NA
V gene: TRBV7-9
J gene: TRBJ2-2
CDR3 length: 13
CDR3 protein: CASSPTGAGELFF
CDR3 DNA: TGTGCCAGCAGCCCCACAGGGGCCGGGGAGCTGTTTTTT

D gene: NA
clone size: NA
V gene: TRBV23-1
J gene: TRBJ1-2
CDR3 length: 20
CDR3 protein: CASSQSIPLYGSRPADGYTF
CDR3 DNA: TGCGCCAGCAGTCAATCTATACCCCTATACGGATCTAGGCCTGCTGATGGCTACACCTTC

D gene: TRBD2
clone size: NA
V gene: TRBV10-1
J gene: TRBJ2-1
CDR3 length: 15
CDR3 protein: CASSATSGSKNEQFF
CDR3 DNA: TGCGCCAGCAGCGCTACTAGCGGGAGTAAGAATGAGCAGTTCTTC

D gene: NA
clone size: NA
V gene: TRBV7-8
J gene: TRBJ1-3
CDR3 length: 16
CDR3 protein: CASSLTGWTAGNTIYF
CDR3 DNA: TGTGCCAGCAGCTTAACGGGGTGGACAGCTGGAAACACCATATATTTT

D gene: NA
clone size: NA
V gene: TRBV5-4
J gene: TRBJ1-6
CDR3 length: 14
CDR3 protein: CASSSQGWVSPLHF
CDR3 DNA: TGTGCCAGCAGCTCACAGGGATGGGTCTCACCCCTCCACTTT

D gene: TRBD2
clone size: NA
V gene: TRBV15
J gene: TRBJ2-1
CDR3 length: 17
CDR3 protein: CATSRPPSGSKYNEQFF
CDR3 DNA: TGTGCCACCAGCAGACCGCCAAGCGGGAGTAAATACAATGAGCAGTTCTTC

D gene: TRBD1
clone size: NA
V gene: TRBV28
J gene: TRBJ2-7
CDR3 length: 15
CDR3 protein: CASSLLGTGPYEQYF
CDR3 DNA: TGTGCCAGCAGTTTACTCGGGACAGGGCCCTACGAGCAGTACTTC

D gene: NA
clone size: NA
V gene: TRBV3-1/TRBV3-2
J gene: TRBJ2-2
CDR3 length: 14
CDR3 protein: CASSQVGGTGELFF
CDR3 DNA: TGTGCCAGCAGCCAAGTAGGGGGTACCGGGGAGCTGTTTTTT

D gene: NA
clone size: once
V gene: TRBV27
J gene: TRBJ2-7
CDR3 length: 16
CDR3 protein: CASSLDRPGGSYEQYF
CDR3 DNA: TGTGCCAGCAGTTTAGACAGGCCAGGCGGGTCCTACGAGCAGTACTTC

D gene: NA
clone size: NA
V gene: TRBV4-3
J gene: TRBJ1-2
CDR3 length: 13
CDR3 protein: CASSQDGGYGYTF
CDR3 DNA: TGCGCCAGCAGCCAAGATGGAGGGTACGGCTACACCTTC

D gene: NA
clone size: NA
V gene: TRBV10-1
J gene: TRBJ1-2
CDR3 length: 16
CDR3 protein: CASSESGAPLNYGYTF
CDR3 DNA: TGCGCCAGCAGTGAGTCGGGAGCGCCTTTAAACTATGGCTACACCTTC

D gene: TRBD1
clone size: NA
V gene: TRBV3-1/TRBV3-2
J gene: TRBJ1-4
CDR3 length: 15
CDR3 protein: CASSQVPGQGAKLFF
CDR3 DNA: TGTGCCAGCAGCCAAGTACCGGGACAGGGAGCAAAACTGTTTTTT

D gene: TRBD2
clone size: NA
V gene: TRBV10-2
J gene: TRBJ2-7
CDR3 length: 13
CDR3 protein: CASSALAGGEQYF
CDR3 DNA: TGCGCCAGCAGTGCACTAGCGGGAGGCGAGCAGTACTTC

D gene: TRBD1
clone size: once
V gene: TRBV11-2
J gene: TRBJ1-3
CDR3 length: 13
CDR3 protein: CARAGGSGNTIYF
CDR3 DNA: TGTGCCCGGGCAGGGGGAAGTGGAAACACCATATATTTT

D gene: NA
clone size: NA
V gene: TRBV7-9
J gene: TRBJ2-2
CDR3 length: 11
CDR3 protein: CASPSTGELFF
CDR3 DNA: TGTGCCAGCCCGAGCACCGGGGAGCTGTTTTTT

D gene: TRBD1
clone size: NA
V gene: TRBV7-9
J gene: TRBJ1-1
CDR3 length: 15
CDR3 protein: CASREAGGPNTEAFF
CDR3 DNA: TGTGCCAGCCGAGAGGCAGGGGGGCCAAACACTGAAGCTTTCTTT

D gene: NA
clone size: NA
V gene: TRBV28
J gene: TRBJ1-1
CDR3 length: 14
CDR3 protein: CASSPNRVGTEAFF
CDR3 DNA: TGTGCCAGCAGTCCGAACAGGGTGGGCACTGAAGCTTTCTTT

D gene: TRBD1
clone size: NA
V gene: TRBV19
J gene: TRBJ1-5
CDR3 length: 16
CDR3 protein: CASSMIRQGSNQPQHF
CDR3 DNA: TGTGCCAGTAGTATGATAAGACAGGGTAGCAATCAGCCCCAGCATTTT

D gene: TRBD2
clone size: NA
V gene: TRBV19
J gene: TRBJ2-7
CDR3 length: 16
CDR3 protein: CASSGGTSGTYYEQYF
CDR3 DNA: TGTGCCAGTAGTGGGGGGACTAGCGGGACATACTACGAGCAGTACTTC

D gene: NA
clone size: NA
V gene: TRBV7-9
J gene: TRBJ1-5
CDR3 length: 14
CDR3 protein: CASSSDAGNQPQHF
CDR3 DNA: TGTGCCAGCAGTTCCGATGCGGGGAATCAGCCCCAGCATTTT

D gene: NA
clone size: NA
V gene: TRBV7-9
J gene: TRBJ2-7
CDR3 length: 13
CDR3 protein: CASSLGGNYEQYF
CDR3 DNA: TGTGCCAGCAGCTTAGGCGGGAACTACGAGCAGTACTTC